This T cell receptor beta chain is drawn from a study of vaccination and CD4 T cells after COVID-19. V lost 2 bases to trimming and J lost 1 base, with 14 bases between them. The V gene's germline CDR1 is SGHTA and CDR2 FQGTGA. The CDR3 covers 16 residues. General observations from the study: Convalescent patients' vaccine-specific clones were spike mono-reactive in 304 of 307 cases.

A note on this clonotype: Its target is unknown.

TCRdb itself ran the PCR reads through MiXCR, one entry per CDR3 protein. The sample carries some 20,000 distinct CDR3 sequences, 60% recorded once. The input for sequencing was CD4+ T cells from blood, taken after SARS-CoV-2 vaccination. The chain links TRBV7-3 to TRBJ1-1; D may be TRBD1 (6 bases). The source is a human donor who had recovered from COVID-19. The CDR3 sequence is CASSLQPGGGNTEAFF. In DNA form, the CDR3 reads TGTGCCAGCAGCTTACAACCGGGGGGCGGGAACACTGAAGCTTTCTTT.